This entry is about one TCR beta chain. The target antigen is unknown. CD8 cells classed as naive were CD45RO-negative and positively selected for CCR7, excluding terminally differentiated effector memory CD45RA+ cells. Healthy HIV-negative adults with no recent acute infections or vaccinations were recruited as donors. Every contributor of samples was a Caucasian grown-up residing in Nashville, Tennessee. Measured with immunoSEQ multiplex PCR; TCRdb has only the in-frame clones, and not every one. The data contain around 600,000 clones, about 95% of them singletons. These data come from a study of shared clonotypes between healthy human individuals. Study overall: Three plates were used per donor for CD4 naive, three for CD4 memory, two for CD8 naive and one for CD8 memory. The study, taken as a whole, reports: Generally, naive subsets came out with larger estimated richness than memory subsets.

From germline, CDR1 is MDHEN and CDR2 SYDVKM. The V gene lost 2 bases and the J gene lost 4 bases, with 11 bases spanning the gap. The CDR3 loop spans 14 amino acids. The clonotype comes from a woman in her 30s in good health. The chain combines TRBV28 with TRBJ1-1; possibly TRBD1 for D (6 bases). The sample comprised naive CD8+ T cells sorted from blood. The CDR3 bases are TGTGCCAGCAGTTTACGGGGGGCGGCCACTGAAGCTTTCTTT. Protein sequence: CASSLRGAATEAFF.